This TCR beta chain was identified during a study of blood T cell repertoires in COVID-19. TCRdb keeps only in-frame clones here, not all; method: immunoSEQ multiplex PCR. This table has about 190,000 clones, about four fifths appearing once. This receptor was obtained from a woman in her seventies with active or convalescent COVID-19. The sequencing sample was made of peripheral blood.

The CDR3 nucleotides read TGTGCCACCTCCCCAGTGGGACTAGCGGCGTCAGATACGCAGTATTTT. It codes for CATSPVGLAASDTQYF. This chain links TRBV7-2 with TRBJ2-3; TRBD2 aligns across 11 bases. Germline CDR1 reads SGHTA; CDR2 reads FQGNSA. The CDR3 extends over 16 amino acids. Trimming at V came to 10 bases and at J to 4 bases, leaving 13 bases not matched to a gene.